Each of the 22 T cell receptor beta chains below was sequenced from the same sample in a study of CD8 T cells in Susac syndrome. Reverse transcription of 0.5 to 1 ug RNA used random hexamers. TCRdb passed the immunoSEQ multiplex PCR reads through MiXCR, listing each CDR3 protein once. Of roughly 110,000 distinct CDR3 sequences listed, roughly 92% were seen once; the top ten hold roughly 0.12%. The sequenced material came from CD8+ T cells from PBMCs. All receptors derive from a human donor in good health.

The CDR3 spells CASSISTSGTVNTEAFF. The CDR3 coding sequence is TGTGCCAGTAGTATCTCGACCTCAGGGACGGTGAACACTGAAGCTTTCTTT. The chain joins TRBV19 to TRBJ1-1; perhaps TRBD1 as D (5 bases). From germline, CDR1 is LNHDA and CDR2 SQIVND (reference sequence). V was trimmed by 3 bases and J by 0 bases, leaving 17 bases between them. CDR3 length equals 17 residues.

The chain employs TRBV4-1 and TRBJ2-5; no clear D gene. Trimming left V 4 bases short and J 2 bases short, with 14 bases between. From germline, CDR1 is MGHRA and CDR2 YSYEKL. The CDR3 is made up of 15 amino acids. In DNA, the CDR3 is TGCGCCAGCAGCCGCGGTCCGGTGACTCAAGAGACCCAGTACTTC. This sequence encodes CASSRGPVTQETQYF.

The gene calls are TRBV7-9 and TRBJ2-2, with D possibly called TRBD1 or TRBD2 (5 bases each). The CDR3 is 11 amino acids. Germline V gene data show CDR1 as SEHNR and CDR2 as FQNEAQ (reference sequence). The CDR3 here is CAIEGTGELFF. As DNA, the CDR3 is TGTGCAATCGAGGGGACCGGGGAGCTGTTTTTT.

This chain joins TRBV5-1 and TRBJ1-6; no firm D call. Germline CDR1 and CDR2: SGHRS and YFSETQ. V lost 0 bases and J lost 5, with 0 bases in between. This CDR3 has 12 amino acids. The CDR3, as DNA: TGCGCCAGCAGCTTGGATAATTCACCCCTCCACTTT. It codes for CASSLDNSPLHF.

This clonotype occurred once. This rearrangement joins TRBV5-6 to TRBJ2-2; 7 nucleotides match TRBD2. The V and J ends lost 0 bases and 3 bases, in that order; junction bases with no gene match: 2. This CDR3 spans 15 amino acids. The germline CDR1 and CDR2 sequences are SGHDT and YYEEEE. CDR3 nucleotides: TGTGCCAGCAGCTTGGGTGGACTAGACACCGGGGAGCTGTTTTTT. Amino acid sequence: CASSLGGLDTGELFF.

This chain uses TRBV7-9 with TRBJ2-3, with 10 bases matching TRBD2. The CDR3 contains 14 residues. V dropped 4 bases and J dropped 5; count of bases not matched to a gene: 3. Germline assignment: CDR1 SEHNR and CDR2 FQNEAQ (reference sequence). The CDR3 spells CASSSWTSGDTQYF. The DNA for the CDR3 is TGTGCCAGCAGCTCCTGGACTAGCGGAGATACGCAGTATTTT. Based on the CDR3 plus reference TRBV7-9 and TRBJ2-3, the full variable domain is DTGVSQNPRHKITKRGQNVTFRCDPISEHNRLYWYRQTLGQGPEFLTYFQNEAQLEKSRLLSDRFSAERPKGSFSTLEIQRTEQGDSAMYLCASSSWTSGDTQYFGPGTRLTVL.

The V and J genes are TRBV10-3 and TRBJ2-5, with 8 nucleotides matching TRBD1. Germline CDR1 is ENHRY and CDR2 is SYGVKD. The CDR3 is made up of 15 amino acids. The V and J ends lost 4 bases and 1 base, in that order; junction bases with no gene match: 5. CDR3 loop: CAISVDGTGQETQYF. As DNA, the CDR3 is TGTGCCATCAGTGTAGACGGGACAGGCCAAGAGACCCAGTACTTC.

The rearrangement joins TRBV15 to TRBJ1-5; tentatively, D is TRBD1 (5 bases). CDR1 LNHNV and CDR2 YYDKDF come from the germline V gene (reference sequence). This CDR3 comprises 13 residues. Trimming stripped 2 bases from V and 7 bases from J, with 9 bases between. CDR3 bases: TGTGCCACCAGCAGACAGGGCCCCCAGCCCCAGCATTTT. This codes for CATSRQGPQPQHF.

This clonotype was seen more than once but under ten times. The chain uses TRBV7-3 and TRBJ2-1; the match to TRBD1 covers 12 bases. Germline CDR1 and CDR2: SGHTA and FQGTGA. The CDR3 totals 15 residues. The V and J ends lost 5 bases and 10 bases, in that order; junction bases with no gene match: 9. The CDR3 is CASSMMGQGAEEQFF. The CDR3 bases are TGTGCCAGCAGCATGATGGGACAGGGGGCGGAGGAGCAGTTCTTC. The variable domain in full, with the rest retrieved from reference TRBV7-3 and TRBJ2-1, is GAGVSQTPSNKVTEKGKYVELRCDPISGHTALYWYRQSLGQGPEFLIYFQGTGAADDSGLPNDRFFAVRPEGSVSTLKIQRTERGDSAVYLCASSMMGQGAEEQFFGPGTRLTVL.

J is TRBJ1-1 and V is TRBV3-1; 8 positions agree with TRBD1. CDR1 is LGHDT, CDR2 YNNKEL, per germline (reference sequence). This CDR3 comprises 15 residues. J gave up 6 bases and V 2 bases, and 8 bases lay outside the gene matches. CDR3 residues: CASSQNPGGEAEAFF. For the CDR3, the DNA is TGTGCCAGCAGCCAAAACCCAGGGGGCGAAGCTGAAGCTTTCTTT.

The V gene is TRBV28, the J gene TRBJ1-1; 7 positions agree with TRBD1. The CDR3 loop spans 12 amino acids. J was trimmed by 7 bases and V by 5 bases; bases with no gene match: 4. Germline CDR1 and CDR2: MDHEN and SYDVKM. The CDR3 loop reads CASSLQGGEAFF. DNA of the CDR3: TGTGCCAGCAGTCTTCAGGGGGGTGAAGCTTTCTTT.

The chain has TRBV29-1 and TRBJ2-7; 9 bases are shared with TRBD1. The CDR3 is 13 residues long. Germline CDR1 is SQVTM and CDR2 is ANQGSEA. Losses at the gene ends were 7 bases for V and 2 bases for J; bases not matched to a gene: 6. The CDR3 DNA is TGCAGCGCCGGGACAGGGTCACCCTACGAGCAGTACTTC. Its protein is CSAGTGSPYEQYF.

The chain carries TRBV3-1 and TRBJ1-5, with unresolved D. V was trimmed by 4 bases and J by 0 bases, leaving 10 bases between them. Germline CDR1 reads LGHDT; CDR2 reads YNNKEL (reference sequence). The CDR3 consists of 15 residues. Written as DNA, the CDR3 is TGTGCCAGCAGCCGTATGTTGGGTAGCAATCAGCCCCAGCATTTT. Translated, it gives CASSRMLGSNQPQHF. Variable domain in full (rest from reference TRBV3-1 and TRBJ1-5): DTAVSQTPKYLVTQMGNDKSIKCEQNLGHDTMYWYKQDSKKFLKIMFSYNNKELIINETVPNRFSPKSPDKAHLNLHINSLELGDSAVYFCASSRMLGSNQPQHFGDGTRLSIL.

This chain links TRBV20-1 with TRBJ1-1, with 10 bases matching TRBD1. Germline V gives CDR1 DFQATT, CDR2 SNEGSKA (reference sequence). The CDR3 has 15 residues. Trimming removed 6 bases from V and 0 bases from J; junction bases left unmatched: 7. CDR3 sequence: CSAGGQGSMNTEAFF. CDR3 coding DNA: TGCAGTGCGGGGGGACAGGGGTCGATGAACACTGAAGCTTTCTTT.

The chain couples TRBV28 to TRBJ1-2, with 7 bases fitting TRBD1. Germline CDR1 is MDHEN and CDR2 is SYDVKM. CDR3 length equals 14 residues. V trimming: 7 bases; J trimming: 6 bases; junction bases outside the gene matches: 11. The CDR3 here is CASTHTDRSDGYTF. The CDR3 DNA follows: TGTGCCAGCACCCATACGGACAGGTCCGATGGCTACACCTTC.

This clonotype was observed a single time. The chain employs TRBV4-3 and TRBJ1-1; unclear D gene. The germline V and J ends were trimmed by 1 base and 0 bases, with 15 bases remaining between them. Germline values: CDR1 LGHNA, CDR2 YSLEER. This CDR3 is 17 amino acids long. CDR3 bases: TGCGCCAGCAGCCAAGTTAAGGGAAACACCATGAACACTGAAGCTTTCTTT. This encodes CASSQVKGNTMNTEAFF.

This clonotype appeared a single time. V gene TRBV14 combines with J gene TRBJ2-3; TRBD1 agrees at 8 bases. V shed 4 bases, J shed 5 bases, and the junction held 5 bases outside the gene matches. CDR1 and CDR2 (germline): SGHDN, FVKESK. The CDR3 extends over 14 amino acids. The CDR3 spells CASSPGGKGDTQYF. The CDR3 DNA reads TGTGCCAGCAGCCCAGGGGGCAAGGGAGATACGCAGTATTTT.

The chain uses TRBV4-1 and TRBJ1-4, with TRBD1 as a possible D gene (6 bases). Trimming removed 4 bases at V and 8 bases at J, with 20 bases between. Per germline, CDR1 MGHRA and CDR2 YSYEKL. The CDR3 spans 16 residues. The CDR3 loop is CASSRRATGFFEKLFF. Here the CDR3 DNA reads TGCGCCAGCAGCCGCCGAGCGACAGGTTTTTTCGAAAAACTGTTTTTT.

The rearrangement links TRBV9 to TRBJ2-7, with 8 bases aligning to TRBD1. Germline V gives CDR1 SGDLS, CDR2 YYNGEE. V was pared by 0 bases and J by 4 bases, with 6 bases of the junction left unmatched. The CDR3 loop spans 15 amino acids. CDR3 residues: CASSVGNRGTYEQYF. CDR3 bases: TGTGCCAGCAGCGTAGGAAACAGGGGGACTTACGAGCAGTACTTC. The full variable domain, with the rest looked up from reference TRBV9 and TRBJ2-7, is DSGVTQTPKHLITATGQRVTLRCSPRSGDLSVYWYQQSLDQGLQFLIQYYNGEERAKGNILERFSAQQFPDLHSELNLSSLELGDSALYFCASSVGNRGTYEQYFGPGTRLTVT.

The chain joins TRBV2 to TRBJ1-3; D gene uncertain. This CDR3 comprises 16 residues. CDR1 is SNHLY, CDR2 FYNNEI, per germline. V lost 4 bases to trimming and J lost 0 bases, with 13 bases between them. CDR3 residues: CASSAEAIVSGNTIYF. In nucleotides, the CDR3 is TGTGCCAGCAGTGCAGAAGCCATCGTCTCTGGAAACACCATATATTTT. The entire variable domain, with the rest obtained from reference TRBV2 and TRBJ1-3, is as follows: EPEVTQTPSHQVTQMGQEVILRCVPISNHLYFYWYRQILGQKVEFLVSFYNNEISEKSEIFDDQFSVERPDGSNFTLKIRSTKLEDSAMYFCASSAEAIVSGNTIYFGEGSWLTVV.

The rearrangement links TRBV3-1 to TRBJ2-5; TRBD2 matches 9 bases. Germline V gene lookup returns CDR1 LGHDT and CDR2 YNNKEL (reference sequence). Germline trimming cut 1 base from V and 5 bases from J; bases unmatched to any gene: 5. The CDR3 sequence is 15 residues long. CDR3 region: CASSQGGGAGETQYF. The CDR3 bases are TGTGCCAGCAGCCAAGGCGGGGGGGCGGGTGAGACCCAGTACTTC.

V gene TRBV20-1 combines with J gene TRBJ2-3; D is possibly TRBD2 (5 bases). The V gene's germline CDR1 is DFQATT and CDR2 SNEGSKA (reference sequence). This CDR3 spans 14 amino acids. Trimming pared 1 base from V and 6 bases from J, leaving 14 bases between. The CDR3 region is CSARGSGNLDTQYF. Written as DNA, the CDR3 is TGCAGTGCTAGAGGTTCGGGGAATCTCGATACGCAGTATTTT.